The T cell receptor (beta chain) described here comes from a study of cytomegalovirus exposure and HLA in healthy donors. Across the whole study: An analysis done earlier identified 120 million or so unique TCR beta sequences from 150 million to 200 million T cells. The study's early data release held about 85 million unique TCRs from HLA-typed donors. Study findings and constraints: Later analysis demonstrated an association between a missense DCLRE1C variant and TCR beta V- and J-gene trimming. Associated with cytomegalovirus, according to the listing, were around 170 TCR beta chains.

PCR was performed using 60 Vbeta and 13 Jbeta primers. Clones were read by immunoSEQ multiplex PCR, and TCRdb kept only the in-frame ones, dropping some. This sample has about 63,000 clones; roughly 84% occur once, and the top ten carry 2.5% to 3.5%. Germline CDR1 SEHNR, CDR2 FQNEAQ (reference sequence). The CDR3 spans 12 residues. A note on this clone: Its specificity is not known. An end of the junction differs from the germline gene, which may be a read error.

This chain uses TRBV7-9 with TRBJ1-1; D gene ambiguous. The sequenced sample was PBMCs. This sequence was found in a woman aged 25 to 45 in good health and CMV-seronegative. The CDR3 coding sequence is TGTTCCAGCAGCTTAGCTCGGACTGAAGCTTTCTTT. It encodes CSSSLARTEAFF.